This entry is about one T cell receptor (beta chain). What it recognizes is unknown. These data belong to a study of CD8 T cells in Susac syndrome. Findings and caveats of the study: Acknowledgment was made by the study that its TCR sequencing and HLA analysis involved a relatively small number of individuals.

The CDR3 runs to 14 residues. The germline CDR1 and CDR2 sequences are MDHEN and SYDVKM. V was cut by 2 bases and J by 6 bases, with 14 bases left in between. Random hexamers were used to reverse transcribe an amount of about 0.45 to 1 ug RNA. Amplification of TCR beta CDR3 used immunoSEQ multiplex PCR across 54 Vbeta and 13 Jbeta. TCRdb reanalysed the immunoSEQ multiplex PCR reads using MiXCR and keeps one entry per CDR3 protein. The sample includes about 210,000 distinct CDR3 sequences, around 93% of them seen just once. The sequence was collected from a human donor with multiple sclerosis. The sequenced material came from CD4+ T cells from PBMCs. The rearrangement uses TRBV28 and TRBJ2-7, with D hard to call. CDR3 sequence (DNA): TGTGCCAGCAGTTTAATGAGGTTCGCTCCCGAGCAGTACGTC. It is translated as CASSLMRFAPEQYV.